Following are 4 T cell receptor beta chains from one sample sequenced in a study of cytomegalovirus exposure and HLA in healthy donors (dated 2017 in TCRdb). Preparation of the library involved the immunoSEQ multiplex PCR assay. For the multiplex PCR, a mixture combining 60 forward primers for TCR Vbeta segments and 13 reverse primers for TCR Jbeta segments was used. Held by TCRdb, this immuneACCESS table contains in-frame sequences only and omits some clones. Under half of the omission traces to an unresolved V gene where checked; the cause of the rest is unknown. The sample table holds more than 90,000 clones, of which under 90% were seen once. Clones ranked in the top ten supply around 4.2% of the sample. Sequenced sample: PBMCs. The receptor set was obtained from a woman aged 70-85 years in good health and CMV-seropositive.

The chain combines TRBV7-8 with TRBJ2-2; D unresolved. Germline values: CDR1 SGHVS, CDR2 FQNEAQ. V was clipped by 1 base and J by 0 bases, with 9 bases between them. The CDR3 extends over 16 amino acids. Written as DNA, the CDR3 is TGTGCCAGCAGCTTAGGGGCCTCCACGAACACCGGGGAGCTGTTTTTT. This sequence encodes CASSLGASTNTGELFF.

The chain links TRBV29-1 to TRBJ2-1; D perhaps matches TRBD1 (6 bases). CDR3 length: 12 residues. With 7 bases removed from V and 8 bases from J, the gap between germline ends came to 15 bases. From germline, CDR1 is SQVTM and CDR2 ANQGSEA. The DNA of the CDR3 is TGCAGCGCTGGGAGTCAGGGGTATGAGCAGTTCTTC. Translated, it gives CSAGSQGYEQFF.

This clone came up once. CDR3 in DNA: TGTGCCAGCTCACCACTTACAGGGCGTCGGACTGAAGCTTTCTTT. Its protein is CASSPLTGRRTEAFF. The chain employs TRBV18 and TRBJ1-1; the D gene is possibly TRBD1 (6 bases). Germline loops: CDR1 KGHSH, CDR2 LQKENI. Trimming took 1 base from V and 5 from J, leaving 14 bases between them. CDR3 length equals 15 residues.

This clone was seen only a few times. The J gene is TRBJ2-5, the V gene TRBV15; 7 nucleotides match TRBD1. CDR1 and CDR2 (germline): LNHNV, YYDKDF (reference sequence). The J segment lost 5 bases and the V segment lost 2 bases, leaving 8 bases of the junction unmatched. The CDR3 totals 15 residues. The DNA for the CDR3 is TGTGCCACCAGCAGAAATTACAGGGGAAGGGAGACCCAGTACTTC. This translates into CATSRNYRGRETQYF.